The next 24 T cell receptor beta chains were all read from a single sample in a study of blood T cell repertoires in COVID-19. Here immunoSEQ multiplex PCR was the method, and the copy in TCRdb shows in-frame clones only, minus some. The table has about 280,000 clones, around 82% seen once. Sequences were obtained from peripheral blood. These receptors all come from a woman between 45 and 65 years old who had recovered from COVID-19.

This clone was recorded once. This sample also contains other DNA sequences that code for the same CDR3. The V gene is TRBV12-3 or TRBV12-4, the J gene TRBJ1-2; D unresolved. The length of the CDR3 is 11 residues. Trimming took off 1 base at V and 7 bases at J, with 4 bases between the two ends. The CDR3 reads CASSLGGGYTF. The CDR3 nucleotides are TGTGCCAGCAGTTTAGGAGGTGGCTACACCTTC.

This chain links TRBV5-1 with TRBJ2-2, with 8 positions matching TRBD2. Trimming took 3 bases from V and 4 from J; bases not matched to a gene: 2. The CDR3 covers 14 residues. Germline V gene lookup returns CDR1 SGHRS and CDR2 YFSETQ. CDR3 nucleotide sequence: TGCGCCAGCAGCTCCCGGGGGGGCACCGGGGAGCTGTTTTTT. As protein: CASSSRGGTGELFF.

CDR3 sequence: CASSSSGTSGGARYEQYF. The CDR3 DNA follows: TGTGCCAGCAGCTCCTCCGGGACTAGCGGGGGGGCGCGGTACGAGCAGTACTTC. This rearrangement joins TRBV5-8 to TRBJ2-7, with 16 bases matching TRBD2. Germline CDR1 is SGHTS and CDR2 is YDEGEE. The CDR3 is 18 residues long. The junction had 10 bases not matched to a gene; V was cut back by 3 bases and J by 4 bases. Drawing the rest from reference TRBV5-8 and TRBJ2-7, the complete variable domain is EAGVTQSPTHLIKTRGQQATLRCSPISGHTSVYWYQQALGLGLQFLLWYDEGEERNRGNFPPRFSGRQFPNYSSELNVNALELEDSALYLCASSSSGTSGGARYEQYFGPGTRLTVT.

This clone was detected only once. J is TRBJ2-1 and V is TRBV4-3, with 8 bases identical to TRBD2. This CDR3 has 21 residues. J was trimmed by 0 bases and V by 0 bases; bases with no gene match: 16. The germline V gene has CDR1 LGHNA and CDR2 YSLEER. The CDR3 bases are TGCGCCAGCAGCCAAGATGGACTTAGCGGGACTAAACAGAGCTCCTACAATGAGCAGTTCTTC. The encoded protein is CASSQDGLSGTKQSSYNEQFF.

V usage is TRBV18 and J usage is TRBJ2-7; 7 bases align to TRBD2. The CDR3 covers 16 residues. Trimming removed 4 bases from V and 0 bases from J; junction bases left unmatched: 9. Germline assignment: CDR1 KGHSH and CDR2 LQKENI. For the CDR3, the DNA is TGTGCCAGCTCACTCCAACCTGGGGGGGGCTCCTACGAGCAGTACTTC. This sequence encodes CASSLQPGGGSYEQYF. Full variable domain (remainder filled in from reference TRBV18 and TRBJ2-7): NAGVMQNPRHLVRRRGQEARLRCSPMKGHSHVYWYRQLPEEGLKFMVYLQKENIIDESGMPKERFSAEFPKEGPSILRIQQVVRGDSAAYFCASSLQPGGGSYEQYFGPGTRLTVT.

The chain employs TRBV30 and TRBJ1-1, with D perhaps matching TRBD1 (5 bases). V was clipped by 6 bases and J by 9 bases, with 11 bases between them. CDR1 GTSNPN and CDR2 SVGIG come from the germline V gene (reference sequence). The CDR3 spans 10 residues. The DNA of the CDR3 is TGTGCCTGCGTCGACAGTAAAGCTTTCTTT. Translating it yields CACVDSKAFF.

Written as DNA, the CDR3 is TGTGCCAGCAGCACTAAGGGCGGGAGGGCCTACGAGCAGTACTTC. It codes for CASSTKGGRAYEQYF. The J gene is TRBJ2-7, the V gene TRBV3-1 (or the pseudogene TRBV3-2); TRBD2 aligns across 9 bases. CDR3 length: 15 amino acids. Germline V lookup: CDR1 LGHDT, CDR2 YNNKEL (reference sequence). The V and J ends lost 5 bases and 2 bases, in that order; junction bases with no gene match: 7.

The chain couples TRBV2 to TRBJ1-6; perhaps TRBD1 as D (6 bases). The CDR3 has 15 amino acids. Looked up from germline, CDR1 is SNHLY and CDR2 is FYNNEI. The V gene lost 6 bases and the J gene lost 6 bases, with 15 bases spanning the gap. The CDR3 DNA reads TGTGCCAGCAGGGACACAGGGCTCGGTAATTCACCCCTCCACTTT. Its translation is CASRDTGLGNSPLHF.

A single count supports this clone. The chain combines TRBV28 with TRBJ1-1; tentative D call: TRBD1 (5 bases). V was cut by 3 bases and J by 1 base, with 9 bases left in between. The CDR3 consists of 14 residues. Germline values: CDR1 MDHEN, CDR2 SYDVKM. CDR3 region: CASSLRTGNTEAFF. Written as DNA, the CDR3 is TGTGCCAGCAGTTTGCGAACAGGGAACACTGAAGCTTTCTTT.

This clone was detected only once. The gene calls are TRBV6-5 and TRBJ2-5; D perhaps matches TRBD2 (5 bases). The CDR3 is 13 amino acids. Between the trimmed V and J ends, which lost 10 bases and 5 bases, there was a span of 17 bases. Germline V gives CDR1 MNHEY, CDR2 SVGAGI. The CDR3 nucleotides read TGTGCCACCTCGGACTCGCCGGGGGAGACCCAGTACTTC. The encoded protein is CATSDSPGETQYF.

J is TRBJ2-3 and V is TRBV5-1; D may be TRBD1 (6 bases). V was trimmed by 5 bases and J by 3 bases, leaving 13 bases between them. The CDR3 is made up of 14 amino acids. Germline V gives CDR1 SGHRS, CDR2 YFSETQ. In DNA form, the CDR3 reads TGCGCCAGCAGAGGGGGACAAGTAACAGATACGCAGTATTTT. This translates into CASRGGQVTDTQYF.

The gene calls are TRBV7-2 and TRBJ2-3; 7 bases are a match to TRBD2. This CDR3 has 13 amino acids. The germline gives CDR1 SGHTA, CDR2 FQGNSA. The CDR3 spells CASGGGLTDTQYF. DNA of the CDR3: TGTGCGTCGGGCGGGGGTCTAACAGATACGCAGTATTTT.

The chain links TRBV24-1 to TRBJ1-1; D is ambiguous. V lost 1 base and J lost 8, with 10 bases in between. Germline CDR1 and CDR2: KGHDR and SFDVKD. The CDR3 length is 13 residues. CDR3 bases: TGTGCCACCAGTGATTTCGCGGGCGTCGAAGCTTTCTTT. Its translation: CATSDFAGVEAFF.

The chain has TRBV6-5 and TRBJ1-1; perhaps TRBD1 as D (6 bases). Germline CDR1 is MNHEY and CDR2 is SVGAGI. Trimming took 2 bases from V and 4 from J, leaving 17 bases between them. The CDR3 loop spans 16 amino acids. DNA of the CDR3: TGTGCCAGCAGTTACCGGCAGGGGATTGGCTCCACTGAAGCTTTCTTT. Translation gives CASSYRQGIGSTEAFF.

This clone has just a few counts. CDR3 nucleotide sequence: TGTGCCAGCAGTCCGGCGAGGGAAATATCACACGAGCAGTACTTC. Amino acid sequence: CASSPAREISHEQYF. The chain recombines TRBV28 with TRBJ2-7, with D perhaps matching TRBD2 (5 bases). Trimming left V 5 bases short and J 5 bases short, with 19 bases between. Looked up from germline, CDR1 is MDHEN and CDR2 is SYDVKM. This CDR3 spans 15 amino acids.

This clone was seen at least ten times. The chain joins TRBV9 to TRBJ2-7, with 10 bases matching TRBD1. The CDR3 extends over 14 amino acids. The junction had 4 bases not matched to a gene; V was cut back by 4 bases and J by 3 bases. Germline CDR1 reads SGDLS; CDR2 reads YYNGEE. The CDR3 sequence is CASSPRTGGYEQYF. The CDR3 nucleotides read TGTGCCAGCAGCCCCCGGACAGGGGGCTACGAGCAGTACTTC.

The chain uses TRBV11-2 and TRBJ2-7; D is ambiguous. V dropped 0 bases and J dropped 5 bases, with 8 bases sitting between them. Germline V lookup: CDR1 SGHAT, CDR2 FQNNGV. The CDR3 runs to 13 residues. The chain's CDR3 is CASSLERYHEQYF. The CDR3 coding sequence is TGTGCCAGCAGCTTAGAACGGTACCACGAGCAGTACTTC.

The table lists this clone with a count of one. The junction differs from germline at one of its ends, possibly a read error. The V call is TRBV28, the J call TRBJ1-1; TRBD1 is a possible D gene (5 bases). This CDR3 region has 14 residues. Germline V gene sequence: CDR1 MDHEN, CDR2 SYDVKM. DNA for the CDR3: TGTGCCAGCAGTACCTCGACAGTGAATACTGAAGCTTTCTTT. Residues: CASSTSTVNTEAFF.

V and J are TRBV7-9 and TRBJ1-2; D possibly corresponds to TRBD1 (6 bases). This CDR3 is 16 amino acids long. Germline V CDR1 and CDR2: SEHNR, FQNEAQ (reference sequence). V was shortened by 5 bases and J by 0 bases, with 16 bases between the two germline ends. DNA for the CDR3: TGTGCCAGCAGCCCCGGGTGGACAGCTCCTAACTATGGCTACACCTTC. Encoded protein: CASSPGWTAPNYGYTF.

V usage is TRBV3-1 (or the pseudogene TRBV3-2) and J usage is TRBJ2-7; TRBD2 agrees at 8 bases. This CDR3 is 15 amino acids long. With 5 bases clipped from V and 2 bases from J, the junction kept 8 bases outside the gene matches. The germline V gene has CDR1 LGHDT and CDR2 YNNKEL (reference sequence). The DNA for the CDR3 is TGTGCCAGCAGCGAGTCCGGGAGGGTAACCTACGAGCAGTACTTC. It is translated as CASSESGRVTYEQYF.

This clone is classed as medium-sized. This chain joins TRBV19 and TRBJ1-4; D not certain. Trimming took off 2 bases at V and 4 bases at J, with 11 bases between the two ends. Germline values: CDR1 LNHDA, CDR2 SQIVND (reference sequence). The CDR3 runs 15 residues. The CDR3 bases are TGTGCCAGTAGTATACTTCGGGCGGGTAATGAAAAACTGTTTTTT. It specifies CASSILRAGNEKLFF.

This clone was picked up one time. The chain joins TRBV15 to TRBJ2-5; TRBD2 aligns across 10 bases. CDR1 and CDR2 from the germline V gene are LNHNV and YYDKDF (reference sequence). The CDR3 extends over 13 amino acids. After removal of 5 bases from V and 11 bases from J, the junction contained 8 bases not matched to a gene. CDR3 loop: CATSGPSSGGQYF. The CDR3 DNA follows: TGTGCCACCAGCGGACCGTCTAGCGGGGGTCAGTACTTC.

Here the CDR3 reads CASSSGLAVYEQYF. The CDR3 DNA reads as TGTGCCAGCAGTTCGGGACTAGCGGTCTACGAGCAGTACTTC. The chain employs TRBV27 and TRBJ2-7; 11 bases agree with TRBD2. Trimming took 4 bases from V and 3 from J; bases not matched to a gene: 2. This CDR3 has 14 amino acids. Per the germline V gene, CDR1 is MNHEY and CDR2 is SMNVEV (reference sequence).

The chain has TRBV2 and TRBJ1-2; maybe TRBD1 (6 bases). The V end lost 0 bases, the J end lost 7 bases, and 15 bases lay between the germline ends. Looked up from germline, CDR1 is SNHLY and CDR2 is FYNNEI. The CDR3 consists of 15 residues. The DNA for the CDR3 is TGTGCCAGCAGTGAAGCCACCGGGGGGGCTCGTGGCTACACCTTC. It yields the protein CASSEATGGARGYTF.